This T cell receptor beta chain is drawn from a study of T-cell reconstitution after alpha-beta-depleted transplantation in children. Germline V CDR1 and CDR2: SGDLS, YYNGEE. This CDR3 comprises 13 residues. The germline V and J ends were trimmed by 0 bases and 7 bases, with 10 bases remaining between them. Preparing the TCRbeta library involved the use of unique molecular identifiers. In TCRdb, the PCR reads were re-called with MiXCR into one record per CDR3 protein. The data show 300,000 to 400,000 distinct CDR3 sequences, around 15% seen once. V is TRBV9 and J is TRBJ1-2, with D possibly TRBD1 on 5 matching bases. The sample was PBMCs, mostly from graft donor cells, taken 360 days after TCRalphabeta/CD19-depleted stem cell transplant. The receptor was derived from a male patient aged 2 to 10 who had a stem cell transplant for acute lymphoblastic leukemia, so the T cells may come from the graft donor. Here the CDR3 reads CASSVAGFGGYTF. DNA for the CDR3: TGTGCCAGCAGCGTAGCAGGGTTTGGTGGCTACACCTTC. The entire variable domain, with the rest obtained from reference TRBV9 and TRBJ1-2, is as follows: DSGVTQTPKHLITATGQRVTLRCSPRSGDLSVYWYQQSLDQGLQFLIQYYNGEERAKGNILERFSAQQFPDLHSELNLSSLELGDSALYFCASSVAGFGGYTFGSGTRLTVV.